This T cell receptor (beta chain) appears in the sequencing data of a study of blood T cell repertoires in COVID-19 (dated by TCRdb to 2020 to 2021). With regard to the full study: Samples covering the acute and convalescent phases of COVID-19 were provided by collaborators in the United States, Italy and Spain. The prospective study material was composed of cDNA or gDNA derived from T cells, B-cell-depleted T cells, or PBMCs. Deeply sampled blood TCRbeta repertoires from subjects exposed to, actively infected with, or recovered from COVID-19 were included in the dataset. The repertoires were released in a freely available public database intended as a resource for research on the immune response to SARS-CoV-2. The samples were drawn from the first 160 participants of the ongoing ImmuneRACE study and from some 1,300 subjects provided by 6 global collaborators. Nearly every sample came with metadata listing a de-identified subject ID, COVID-19 status, age in years and sex. Where available, HLA class I and class II types were obtained from metadata supplied by the sample provider rather than from assay-based typing.

The immunoSEQ Assay, a bias-controlled multiplex PCR, was used to amplify TCRbeta CDR3 regions from genomic DNA. The original pipeline was this. The number of nucleated cells in each sample was estimated by amplification of reference gene primers within the assay. To quantify the absolute abundance of each unique TCRbeta CDR3 rearrangement, sequence reads were collapsed and filtered. For each sample, productive Simpson clonality was calculated by taking the square root of Simpson's diversity index across productive rearrangements. Drawn from immuneACCESS, this table holds only the in-frame rearrangements with V and J called that TCRdb kept. Clones are partly lost; checked studies trace under half to an unresolved V gene and leave the rest unexplained. V, J and clone size are taken as reported in that table, and D and trimming were inferred from the DNA itself. The sample table shows 50,000 to 80,000 clones, and roughly 75% are seen once. The ten largest make up around 14% of the sample.

From the germline V gene (reference sequence), CDR1 is LGHDT and CDR2 is YNNKEL. V is shortened by 10 bases, J by 13 bases, and the region joining them spans 17 bases. Measured from the cysteine to the phenylalanine, the CDR3 is 11 residues long. Of all the DNA, just the CDR3 is kept, 33 bases in frame from base 1. With regard to this clone: Its antigen is unknown. Nothing much larger sits one base from this clone, and base qualities are not available.

One collaborating source in Seattle enrolled patients during active infection and followed them longitudinally through the course of disease. Collaborating institutions collected whole blood in K2EDTA tubes following their own protocols. For TCRbeta analysis, collaborator samples were shipped as frozen whole blood, as isolated PBMCs, or as DNA extracted from either sample type. Beyond this particular receptor, the publication reports: How much clinical and demographic metadata was included differed by source and by participant, and the metadata was provided uncurated.

The sequenced sample was peripheral blood. The rearrangement joined TRBV3-1 (or the pseudogene TRBV3-2) to TRBJ2-1; the best D guess is TRBD1, with 6 bases matching. The clonotype comes from a man aged 55 to 69 with COVID-19, enrolled during active disease. The CDR3 sequence is CATSLGGGQFF. The DNA sequence is TGTGCCACCTCGTTAGGGGGTGGTCAGTTCTTC.